The sequence of this T cell receptor (beta chain) was determined in a study of blood T cell repertoires in COVID-19. Across the whole study: Whether acute or convalescent, the COVID-19 samples came from the United States, Italy and Spain.

V shed 0 bases, J shed 0 bases, and the junction held 2 bases outside the gene matches. The CDR3 extends over 15 amino acids. Looked up from germline, CDR1 is SGHRS and CDR2 is YFSETQ. The protocol was immunoSEQ multiplex PCR, while the TCRdb copy is restricted to in-frame clones and leaves out a portion. In the table there are more than 70,000 clones, about 88% of which are singletons. The sequencing input was peripheral blood. This clonotype was obtained from a woman aged 80 or over with acute or convalescent COVID-19. V is TRBV5-1 and J is TRBJ1-2; 7 bases are a match to TRBD1. CDR3 DNA: TGCGCCAGCAGCTTGGAACAGGGGACTAACTATGGCTACACCTTC. Its translation is CASSLEQGTNYGYTF.